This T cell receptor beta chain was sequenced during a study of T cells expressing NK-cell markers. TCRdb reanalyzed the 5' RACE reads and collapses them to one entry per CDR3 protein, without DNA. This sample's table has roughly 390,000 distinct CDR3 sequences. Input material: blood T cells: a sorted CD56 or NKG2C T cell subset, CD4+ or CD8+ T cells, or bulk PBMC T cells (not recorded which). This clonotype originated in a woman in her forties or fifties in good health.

CDR3 region: CASSQMLGQGPSGYTF. This rearrangement joins TRBV3-1 to TRBJ1-2; TCRdb selects TRBD1, and the lack of DNA leaves this call unchecked. CDR1 and CDR2 from the germline V gene are LGHDT and YNNKEL (reference sequence). The CDR3 has 16 amino acids.